Each of the 20 T cell receptor beta chains below was sequenced from the same sample in a study of blood T cell repertoires in COVID-19. Assay: immunoSEQ multiplex PCR; the TCRdb copy retains only in-frame clones and omits some. The data hold roughly 200,000 clones, with around 88% observed a single time. Specimen: PBMCs or T cells enriched from blood (not recorded which). Receptors were obtained from a woman in her thirties who had recovered from COVID-19.

This clone came up a few times. V gene TRBV2 combines with J gene TRBJ1-1, with 7 bases matching TRBD1. The CDR3 contains 14 residues. V dropped 2 bases and J dropped 1; count of bases not matched to a gene: 1. Germline V gene lookup returns CDR1 SNHLY and CDR2 FYNNEI. Here the CDR3 reads CASSEKGANTEAFF. CDR3 DNA sequence: TGTGCCAGCAGTGAAAAGGGGGCGAACACTGAAGCTTTCTTT.

The count of this clone is one. This rearrangement joins TRBV4-1 to TRBJ2-4; 10 nucleotides line up with TRBD2. V lost 1 base and J lost 8; bases outside the gene matches: 17. Germline values: CDR1 MGHRA, CDR2 YSYEKL. The CDR3 spans 19 residues. This CDR3 is CASSQAPQGTSGNGDIQYF. The CDR3 DNA reads TGCGCCAGCAGCCAAGCCCCCCAGGGAACTAGCGGGAATGGGGACATTCAGTACTTC.

V is TRBV21-1 and J is TRBJ1-1; no check of the table's D call, TRBD1, against the DNA was made. TRBV21-1 is termed a pseudogene. This CDR3 region has 18 residues. CDR3 sequence reads: CASSKEPRWTGANTEAFF. The CDR3 DNA reads as TGTGCCAGCAGCAAAGAACCAAGATGGACAGGGGCGAACACTGAAGCTTTCTTT.

The chain carries TRBV9 and TRBJ2-7; weak D call: TRBD2 (6 bases). This CDR3 comprises 14 residues. V was trimmed by 0 bases and J by 2 bases, leaving 9 bases between them. Germline loops: CDR1 SGDLS, CDR2 YYNGEE. CDR3 protein: CASSVGAGTYEQYF. The CDR3 DNA is TGTGCCAGCAGCGTAGGGGCGGGAACCTACGAGCAGTACTTC.

This clone was found once. This rearrangement joins TRBV4-1 to TRBJ2-5; TRBD2 matches 11 bases. The CDR3 loop spans 17 amino acids. Germline V gene lookup returns CDR1 MGHRA and CDR2 YSYEKL. The V gene end was trimmed by 0 bases and the J gene end by 5 bases; junction bases not matched to a gene: 8. The CDR3 sequence is CASSQDPSLAGVETQYF. The CDR3 nucleotides are TGCGCCAGCAGCCAAGATCCGTCACTAGCGGGAGTTGAGACCCAGTACTTC.

The chain has TRBV30 and TRBJ2-7; the match to TRBD2 covers 7 bases. There are 15 residues in the CDR3. The germline gives CDR1 GTSNPN, CDR2 SVGIG (reference sequence). J lost 1 base, V lost 0 bases, and 6 bases had no gene match. CDR3 sequence (DNA): TGTGCCTGGAGTGTTGGGAGCGGGAAGTCCTACGAGCAGTACTTC. Translated: CAWSVGSGKSYEQYF.

The CDR3 DNA is TGTGCCAGCAGTTTAGCGGGCAGGGGCTCCTACGAGCAGTACTTC. Translating it yields CASSLAGRGSYEQYF. This chain joins TRBV28 and TRBJ2-7, with D possibly TRBD1 on 6 matching bases. V shed 2 bases and J shed 0 bases, with 11 bases lying between them. Germline V lookup: CDR1 MDHEN, CDR2 SYDVKM. The CDR3 is 15 residues long.

This clone was found once. The J gene is TRBJ2-3, the V gene TRBV3-1 (or the pseudogene TRBV3-2), with 10 bases fitting TRBD1. The V and J ends lost 1 base and 3 bases, in that order; junction bases with no gene match: 1. Germline-derived CDR1 and CDR2 are LGHDT and YNNKEL (reference sequence). This CDR3 has 15 residues. The CDR3 loop reads CASSQGTGGTDTQYF. As DNA, the CDR3 is TGTGCCAGCAGCCAAGGGACAGGGGGGACAGATACGCAGTATTTT.

The chain has TRBV11-2 and TRBJ2-5; D is perhaps TRBD2 (6 bases). Trimming cost V 2 bases and J 2 bases, with 9 bases left between them. CDR3 size: 14 residues. Germline V CDR1 and CDR2: SGHAT, FQNNGV. The chain's CDR3 is CASSLRGLQETQYF. As DNA, the CDR3 is TGTGCCAGCAGCTTAAGGGGACTTCAAGAGACCCAGTACTTC.

This clone appeared a few times. The V and J genes are TRBV19 and TRBJ2-7; the D gene is possibly TRBD1 (5 bases). The V end lost 11 bases, the J end lost 2 bases, and 25 bases lay between the germline ends. Germline assignment: CDR1 LNHDA and CDR2 SQIVND (reference sequence). The CDR3 runs 16 residues. Written as DNA, the CDR3 is TGTGCCCTCGTTAACTCTCAGACAGCGCCCGCCTACGAGCAGTACTTC. This codes for CALVNSQTAPAYEQYF.

The chain is built from TRBV7-2 and TRBJ2-2; 7 bases agree with TRBD2. This CDR3 is built from 15 residues. V lost 0 bases, J lost 5 bases, and 3 bases stayed unmatched. The germline gives CDR1 SGHTA, CDR2 FQGNSA. The CDR3 sequence is CASSLASSGTGELFF. The CDR3 bases are TGTGCCAGCAGCTTAGCGAGTAGCGGGACCGGGGAGCTGTTTTTT.

The J gene is TRBJ1-5, the V gene TRBV27; D unclear. The germline CDR1 and CDR2 sequences are MNHEY and SMNVEV (reference sequence). V lost 5 bases and J lost 3, with 17 bases in between. The CDR3 loop spans 16 amino acids. CDR3 coding DNA: TGTGCCAGCAGTCCCACCCTTTTGGGCCTCAATCAGCCCCAGCATTTT. Protein product: CASSPTLLGLNQPQHF.

This chain joins TRBV28 and TRBJ1-5, with 8 nucleotides matching TRBD1. V shed 6 bases, J shed 1 base, and the junction held 11 bases outside the gene matches. The CDR3 runs to 17 residues. Germline V gene sequence: CDR1 MDHEN, CDR2 SYDVKM. The DNA of the CDR3 is TGTGCCAGCAGCCGCCAGACAGGGGTGGTAAGCAATCAGCCCCAGCATTTT. It translates to CASSRQTGVVSNQPQHF.

This clone was seen a single time. V and J are TRBV2 and TRBJ2-7; TRBD2 might be the D (5 bases). V lost 6 bases to trimming and J lost 0 bases, with 24 bases between them. The CDR3 contains 18 residues. Germline CDR1 is SNHLY and CDR2 is FYNNEI. The CDR3 bases are TGTGCCAGCAGGGACCTGGCGGGTACCTTTCATCGCTCCTACGAGCAGTACTTC. This translates into CASRDLAGTFHRSYEQYF.

This chain joins TRBV30 and TRBJ2-7, with 8 nucleotides matching TRBD2. After removal of 4 bases from V and 6 bases from J, the junction contained 11 bases not matched to a gene. The germline gives CDR1 GTSNPN, CDR2 SVGIG (reference sequence). CDR3 length: 14 residues. The CDR3 sequence is CAWNSGMEILEQYF. For the CDR3, the DNA is TGTGCCTGGAATAGCGGGATGGAGATCCTCGAGCAGTACTTC. The complete variable domain, with remaining parts taken from reference TRBV30 and TRBJ2-7, reads SQTIHQWPATLVQPVGSPLSLECTVEGTSNPNLYWYRQAAGRGLQLLFYSVGIGQISSEVPQNLSASRPQDRQFILSSKKLLLSDSGFYLCAWNSGMEILEQYFGPGTRLTVT.

The chain combines TRBV28 with TRBJ1-6; D gene ambiguous. This CDR3 has 16 residues. The germline CDR1 and CDR2 sequences are MDHEN and SYDVKM. The V end lost 3 bases, the J end lost 5 bases, and 14 bases lay between the germline ends. The CDR3 spells CASSFDFLGNNSPLHF. For the CDR3, the DNA is TGTGCCAGCAGTTTTGACTTTCTCGGGAATAATTCACCCCTCCACTTT.

The V gene is TRBV29-1, the J gene TRBJ2-3; D is possibly TRBD2 (5 bases). Germline V gene lookup returns CDR1 SQVTM and CDR2 ANQGSEA. The CDR3 has 14 residues. The ends were cut back, 6 bases at V and 7 bases at J, with 20 bases in the middle. The CDR3 coding sequence is TGCAGCGTGGCAATATGGGGAGTCCATAATACGCAGTATTTT. Residues: CSVAIWGVHNTQYF.

The rearrangement links TRBV5-8 to TRBJ1-2; TRBD1 is a possible D gene (5 bases). Germline V gives CDR1 SGHTS, CDR2 YDEGEE. V was trimmed by 4 bases and J by 10 bases, leaving 26 bases between them. The CDR3 loop spans 16 amino acids. CDR3 in amino acids: CASSPQRSYGAADYTF. The CDR3 DNA is TGTGCCAGCAGCCCTCAAAGAAGTTATGGGGCGGCGGACTACACCTTC. Filled out from reference TRBV5-8 and TRBJ1-2, the complete variable domain reads EAGVTQSPTHLIKTRGQQATLRCSPISGHTSVYWYQQALGLGLQFLLWYDEGEERNRGNFPPRFSGRQFPNYSSELNVNALELEDSALYLCASSPQRSYGAADYTFGSGTRLTVV.

This chain joins TRBV27 and TRBJ2-1, with TRBD2 identical over 9 bases. The V gene end was trimmed by 5 bases and the J gene end by 6 bases; junction bases not matched to a gene: 11. The CDR3 is 16 amino acids. Germline V gene lookup returns CDR1 MNHEY and CDR2 SMNVEV (reference sequence). CDR3 region: CASSPLSAGGRNEQFF. The DNA of the CDR3 is TGTGCCAGCAGTCCCCTAAGTGCGGGAGGGCGCAATGAGCAGTTCTTC.

This chain links TRBV7-3 with TRBJ1-2; 7 positions agree with TRBD1. CDR1 and CDR2 from the germline V gene are SGHTA and FQGTGA. There are 16 residues in the CDR3. J lost 7 bases, V lost 4 bases, and 15 bases had no gene match. CDR3 sequence (DNA): TGTGCCAGCAGCTCCCAGCCTGGAAACAGGGGCTCTGGCTACACCTTC. Translation: CASSSQPGNRGSGYTF.